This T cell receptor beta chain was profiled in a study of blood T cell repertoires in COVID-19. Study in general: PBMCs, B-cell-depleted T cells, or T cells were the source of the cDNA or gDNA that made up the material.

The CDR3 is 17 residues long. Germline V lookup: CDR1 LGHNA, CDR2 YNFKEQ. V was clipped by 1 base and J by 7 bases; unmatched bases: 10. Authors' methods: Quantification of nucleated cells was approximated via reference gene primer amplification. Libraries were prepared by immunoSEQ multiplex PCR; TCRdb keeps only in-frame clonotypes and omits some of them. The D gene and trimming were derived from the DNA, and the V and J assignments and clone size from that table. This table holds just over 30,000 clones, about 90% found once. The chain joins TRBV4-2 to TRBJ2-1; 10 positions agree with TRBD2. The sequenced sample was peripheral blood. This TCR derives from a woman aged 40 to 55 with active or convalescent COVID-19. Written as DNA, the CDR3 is TGTGCCAGCAGCCAAGGCGTTTCCCTAGCGGGAGAAAATGAGCAGTTCTTC. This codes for CASSQGVSLAGENEQFF.